The 10 T cell receptor beta chains below were found in one sample sequenced in a study of identical twins. TCRdb re-analysed the 5' RACE reads in MiXCR, keeping a single row per CDR3 protein. In the table there are about 890,000 distinct CDR3 sequences, 12% of which are singletons. The sample was also reused in another study, on yellow fever vaccine responses in identical twins.

The sample consisted of PBMCs. The receptor set was obtained from a woman between 18 and 29 years old in good health.

This clonotype was seen a handful of times. The V call is TRBV7-3, the J call TRBJ2-5; no clear D. Germline CDR1 reads SGHTA; CDR2 reads FQGTGA. V gave up 5 bases and J gave up 2 bases, with 9 bases separating them. The length of the CDR3 is 13 residues. In DNA form, the CDR3 reads TGTGCCAGCAGCAAGGCCCCTCAAGAGACCCAGTACTTC. It is translated as CASSKAPQETQYF.

The V gene is TRBV4-1, the J gene TRBJ2-2; 13 bases line up with TRBD2. The length of the CDR3 is 18 residues. With V trimmed by 2 bases and J by 6 bases, 9 bases remained unmatched. Looked up from germline, CDR1 is MGHRA and CDR2 is YSYEKL. CDR3 sequence: CASSQPGLAGLYPGELFF. CDR3 DNA sequence: TGCGCCAGCAGCCAACCGGGACTAGCGGGACTTTATCCCGGGGAGCTGTTTTTT.

This clonotype was seen repeatedly, ten times or more. The chain carries TRBV4-2 and TRBJ2-3; no clear D. The length of the CDR3 is 13 residues. Germline V gives CDR1 LGHNA, CDR2 YNFKEQ. The V gene lost 4 bases and the J gene lost 2 bases, with 7 bases spanning the gap. The CDR3 loop reads CASSPVDTDTQYF. The CDR3 DNA reads as TGTGCCAGCAGCCCTGTTGACACAGATACGCAGTATTTT.

The sample holds a few counts of this clonotype. At one boundary the junction diverges from the germline segment, which might be a read error. The CDR3 coding sequence is TGTGCCAGCAGCTTAAACGGACCCACCTTGGATTTT. It translates to CASSLNGPTLDF. J is TRBJ2-3 and V is TRBV7-9; unclear D gene. Germline assignment: CDR1 SEHNR and CDR2 FQNEAQ (reference sequence). This CDR3 is built from 12 residues.

The chain recombines TRBV4-1 with TRBJ1-6; 7 nucleotides line up with TRBD1. The CDR3 covers 16 residues. The trim removed 4 bases at V and 7 bases at J, leaving 10 bases unmatched. Germline CDR1 MGHRA, CDR2 YSYEKL. As DNA, the CDR3 is TGCGCCAGCAGCCGGTCCGACAGGGAGGAAAATTCACCCCTCCACTTT. Protein sequence: CASSRSDREENSPLHF.

The gene calls are TRBV2 and TRBJ1-1; 8 bases are a match to TRBD1. The junction had 17 bases not matched to a gene; V was cut back by 8 bases and J by 0 bases. CDR1 and CDR2 from the germline V gene are SNHLY and FYNNEI. The CDR3 extends over 18 amino acids. CDR3 sequence: CASQNAGQGRALNTEAFF. The CDR3 nucleotides read TGTGCCAGCCAGAATGCAGGACAGGGAAGGGCGCTGAACACTGAAGCTTTCTTT. The entire variable domain, with the rest obtained from reference TRBV2 and TRBJ1-1, is as follows: EPEVTQTPSHQVTQMGQEVILRCVPISNHLYFYWYRQILGQKVEFLVSFYNNEISEKSEIFDDQFSVERPDGSNFTLKIRSTKLEDSAMYFCASQNAGQGRALNTEAFFGQGTRLTVV.

This clonotype was seen a few times. The genes are TRBV11-3 and TRBJ2-1; 11 positions agree with TRBD1. V shed 0 bases and J 3 bases; nucleotides not matched to a gene: 1. This CDR3 is 16 amino acids long. The germline CDR1 and CDR2 sequences are SGHNT and YENEEA. As DNA, the CDR3 is TGTGCCAGCAGCTTAGAGGGGACAGGGGGCTACAATGAGCAGTTCTTC. As protein: CASSLEGTGGYNEQFF.

The chain carries TRBV27 and TRBJ1-5, with unresolved D. This CDR3 is 15 amino acids long. With 7 bases removed from V and 3 bases from J, the gap between germline ends came to 16 bases. Germline CDR1 reads MNHEY; CDR2 reads SMNVEV (reference sequence). CDR3: CASTIRWGLNQPQHF. The CDR3, as DNA: TGTGCCAGCACTATACGGTGGGGTCTCAATCAGCCCCAGCATTTT.

This rearrangement joins TRBV15 to TRBJ2-7, with 8 nucleotides matching TRBD1. This CDR3 spans 18 amino acids. Germline V lookup: CDR1 LNHNV, CDR2 YYDKDF (reference sequence). The V gene end was trimmed by 0 bases and the J gene end by 5 bases; junction bases not matched to a gene: 15. The CDR3, as DNA: TGTGCCACCAGCAGAGATTTGGGACAGGTCAAAACCTCTAACGAGCAGTACTTC. It is translated as CATSRDLGQVKTSNEQYF.

The chain links TRBV11-2 to TRBJ1-6; the match to TRBD1 covers 10 bases. Per the germline V gene, CDR1 is SGHAT and CDR2 is FQNNGV. The CDR3 contains 15 residues. The V gene end was trimmed by 4 bases and the J gene end by 7 bases; junction bases not matched to a gene: 4. CDR3 in amino acids: CASSSGQGINSPLHF. DNA of the CDR3: TGTGCCAGCAGCTCGGGACAGGGGATAAATTCACCCCTCCACTTT.